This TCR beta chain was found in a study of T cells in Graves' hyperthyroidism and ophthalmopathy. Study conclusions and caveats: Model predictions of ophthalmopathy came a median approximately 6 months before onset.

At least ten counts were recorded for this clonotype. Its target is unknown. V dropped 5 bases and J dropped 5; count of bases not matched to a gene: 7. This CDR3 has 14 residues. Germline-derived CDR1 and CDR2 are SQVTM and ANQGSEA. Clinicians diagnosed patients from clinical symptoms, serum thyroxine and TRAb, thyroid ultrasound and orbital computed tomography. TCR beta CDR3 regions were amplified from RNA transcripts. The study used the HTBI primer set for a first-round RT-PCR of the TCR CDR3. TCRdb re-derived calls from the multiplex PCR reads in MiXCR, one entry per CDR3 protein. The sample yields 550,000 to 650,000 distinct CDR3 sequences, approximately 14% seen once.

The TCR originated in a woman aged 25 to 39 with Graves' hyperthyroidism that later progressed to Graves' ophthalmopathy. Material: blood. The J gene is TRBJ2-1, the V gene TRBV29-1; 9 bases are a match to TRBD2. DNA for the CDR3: TGCAGCGTTAACTCGCGACTAGCGGACAATGAGCAGTTCTTC. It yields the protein CSVNSRLADNEQFF.